Listed below are T cell receptor beta chains from one sample, sequenced in a study of siplizumab effects on memory and regulatory T cells. The data were produced by immunoSEQ multiplex PCR, yet TCRdb's version contains in-frame clones alone and is incomplete. The sample has roughly 93,000 clones; about 94% are singletons. Source material: non-Treg CD4+ T cells sorted from blood. The receptors were gathered from a human donor in good health. Each CDR3 is given with its conserved first and last residue. A D gene is named only where the DNA matches it firmly. Only some rows state a clone size, as once, few, many or a class for expanded clones.

>16|TRBJ2-1|TRBV10-3|TRBD2|NA
CAISTGTSGRGDEQFF
TGTGCCATCAGCACCGGGACTAGCGGGAGAGGAGATGAGCAGTTCTTC
>12|TRBJ2-4|TRBV6-1|NA|NA
CASFRGPRDQYF
TGTGCCAGCTTTCGGGGGCCGCGAGATCAGTACTTC
>16|TRBJ2-2|TRBV4-2|NA|NA
CASSQDAAANTGELFF
TGTGCCAGCAGCCAAGATGCCGCGGCAAACACCGGGGAGCTGTTTTTT
>17|TRBJ2-2|TRBV15|TRBD2|NA
CATSRKTAGGGNRELFF
TGTGCCACCAGCAGAAAAACCGCGGGAGGGGGGAACCGGGAGCTGTTTTTT
>14|TRBJ1-1|TRBV2|TRBD1|NA
CASSEDRALTEAFF
TGTGCCAGCAGTGAGGACAGGGCCCTCACTGAAGCTTTCTTT
>10|TRBJ2-2|TRBV2|NA|NA
CAAGTGELFF
TGTGCCGCGGGCACCGGGGAGCTGTTTTTT
>13|TRBJ1-1|TRBV10-3|NA|NA
CAISESRYTEAFF
TGTGCCATCAGTGAATCAAGGTACACTGAAGCTTTCTTT
>15|TRBJ2-1|TRBV5-1|TRBD2|NA
CASSPSGRRYNEQFF
TGCGCCAGCAGCCCCAGCGGGAGAAGATACAATGAGCAGTTCTTC
>14|TRBJ2-2|TRBV28|NA|NA
CATTTTANTGELFF
TGTGCCACCACGACTACAGCGAACACCGGGGAGCTGTTTTTT
>14|TRBJ2-5|TRBV2|TRBD1|NA
CASSGDRGAQTQYF
TGTGCCAGCAGTGGGGACAGGGGCGCGCAGACCCAGTACTTC
>16|TRBJ1-1|TRBV12-5|NA|NA
CARGGETQDSNTEAFF
TGTGCTAGGGGAGGAGAGACCCAGGACTCGAACACTGAAGCTTTCTTT
>16|TRBJ2-3|TRBV2|NA|NA
CASSWRGPRGADTQYF
TGTGCCAGCAGTTGGAGGGGCCCTCGTGGGGCAGATACGCAGTATTTT
>16|TRBJ1-5|TRBV28|NA|NA
CASSPAGGGGNQPQHF
TGTGCCAGCAGTCCCGCGGGAGGGGGGGGCAATCAGCCCCAGCATTTT
>16|TRBJ2-7|TRBV5-1|TRBD1|NA
CASSLTGVGNGYEQYF
TGCGCCAGCAGCTTGACAGGGGTGGGGAATGGGTACGAGCAGTACTTC
>15|TRBJ2-7|TRBV6-1|NA|once
CASSEWLAFSYEQYF
TGTGCCAGCAGTGAATGGCTCGCCTTCTCCTACGAGCAGTACTTC
>14|TRBJ2-2|TRBV2|TRBD1|NA
CASSWDRSIGELFF
TGTGCCAGCAGTTGGGACAGAAGCATCGGGGAGCTGTTTTTT
>14|TRBJ1-5|TRBV28|NA|few
CASRSNYGSQPQHF
TGTGCCAGCAGGTCAAACTATGGGAGCCAGCCCCAGCATTTT
>18|TRBJ2-3|TRBV4-2|TRBD2|NA
CASSQVGLAGGFTDTQYF
TGTGCCAGCAGCCAAGTTGGACTAGCGGGAGGATTCACAGATACGCAGTATTTT
>13|TRBJ2-5|TRBV5-4|TRBD2|NA
CASRISGIGTQYF
TGTGCCAGCAGGATTAGCGGGATCGGGACCCAGTACTTC
>11|TRBJ1-2|TRBV20-1|NA|NA
CSAVSMGGYTF
TGCAGTGCTGTCTCAATGGGGGGCTACACCTTC
>15|TRBJ2-2|TRBV7-6|TRBD2|NA
CASSLTGGSTGELFF
TGTGCCAGCAGTCTAACGGGGGGTTCCACCGGGGAGCTGTTTTTT
>11|TRBJ2-5|TRBV20-1|TRBD2|NA
CSGGARETQYF
TGCAGCGGGGGGGCGAGGGAGACCCAGTACTTC
>12|TRBJ2-1|TRBV5-5|NA|NA
CASSLGFIEQFF
TGTGCCAGCAGCTTGGGGTTTATTGAGCAGTTCTTC
>14|TRBJ1-1|TRBV29-1|TRBD1|NA
CSVLTTTGATEAFF
TGCAGCGTCCTGACGACGACAGGGGCCACTGAAGCTTTCTTT
>18|TRBJ2-2|TRBV5-4|NA|NA
CASSLGGSRRLNTGELFF
TGTGCCAGCAGCTTGGGGGGGTCGAGGAGGCTGAACACCGGGGAGCTGTTTTTT
>16|TRBJ2-1|TRBV1|NA|NA
CKHSRVGSFSYNEQFF
TGCAAACACTCGCGGGTCGGGTCCTTCTCCTACAATGAGCAGTTCTTC
>11|TRBJ1-1|TRBV30|NA|once
CAWSARDWAFF
TGTGCCTGGAGTGCCCGGGACTGGGCTTTCTTT
>15|TRBJ1-1|TRBV6-5|NA|NA
CASSYSRDLNTEAFF
TGTGCCAGCAGTTACTCGAGAGATTTGAACACTGAAGCTTTCTTT
>16|TRBJ2-6|TRBV2|TRBD2|NA
CASKASGSTGANVLTF
TGTGCCAGCAAGGCTAGCGGGAGTACTGGGGCCAACGTCCTGACTTTC
>18|TRBJ2-7|TRBV9|TRBD2|NA
CASSVGLQREVLSHEQYF
TGTGCCAGCAGCGTAGGGCTCCAGCGGGAGGTTTTGTCCCACGAGCAGTACTTC
>16|TRBJ2-2|TRBV27|NA|NA
CASSLKGYPNTGELFF
TGTGCCAGCAGTTTGAAGGGTTACCCAAACACCGGGGAGCTGTTTTTT
>14|TRBJ1-1|TRBV7-3|NA|NA
CASSLRGKGTEAFF
TGTGCCAGCAGCTTACGAGGGAAGGGGACTGAAGCTTTCTTT
>14|TRBJ2-1|TRBV7-9|NA|few
CASSLTNIDNEQFF
TGTGCCAGCAGCTTAACTAATATAGACAATGAGCAGTTCTTC
>16|TRBJ2-7|TRBV7-9|TRBD2|once
CASSLALAGGRDEQYF
TGTGCCAGCAGCTTAGCACTAGCGGGAGGAAGGGACGAGCAGTACTTC
>11|TRBJ2-7|TRBV20-1|NA|once
CSAPYRAEQYF
TGCAGTGCTCCTTACAGGGCTGAGCAGTACTTC
>16|TRBJ1-2|TRBV2|NA|NA
CASSELPPGPNYGYTF
TGTGCCAGCAGTGAATTACCTCCGGGACCCAACTATGGCTACACCTTC
>14|TRBJ2-7|TRBV2|TRBD2|NA
CASRRGLADYEQYF
TGTGCCAGCAGGAGGGGACTAGCGGACTACGAGCAGTACTTC
>14|TRBJ2-1|TRBV9|TRBD2|NA
CASSVGAGDNEQFF
TGTGCCAGCAGCGTAGGAGCGGGAGACAATGAGCAGTTCTTC
>15|TRBJ1-4|TRBV6-1|NA|NA
CASTSTVPTNEKLFF
TGTGCCAGCACCTCGACGGTACCAACTAATGAAAAACTGTTTTTT
>12|TRBJ1-1|TRBV6-6|NA|NA
CASQTSNTEAFF
TGTGCCAGCCAGACATCGAACACTGAAGCTTTCTTT
>14|TRBJ2-3|TRBV7-9|TRBD2|NA
CASGRSGRADTQYF
TGTGCCAGCGGCCGTAGCGGGAGGGCAGATACGCAGTATTTT
>14|TRBJ1-2|TRBV11-2|NA|NA
CASSLVGSSALHTF
TGTGCCAGCAGCTTAGTGGGAAGTTCGGCTTTGCACACCTTC
>15|TRBJ2-1|TRBV6-4|TRBD1|NA
CASREGQGPNNEQFF
TGTGCCAGCAGGGAAGGACAGGGCCCGAACAATGAGCAGTTCTTC
>13|TRBJ2-7|TRBV30|NA|NA
CAWSAGTFYEQYF
TGTGCCTGGAGTGCCGGGACTTTCTACGAGCAGTACTTC
>13|TRBJ1-2|TRBV6-1|TRBD1|once
CASSHDRDYGYTF
TGTGCCAGCAGCCATGACAGGGACTATGGCTACACCTTC
>13|TRBJ1-1|TRBV9|NA|NA
CASSGPGNTEAFF
TGTGCCAGCAGCGGGCCGGGGAACACTGAAGCTTTCTTT
>15|TRBJ2-2|TRBV4-1|NA|NA
CASSQRTFLTGELFF
TGCGCCAGCAGCCAAAGGACTTTTTTAACCGGGGAGCTGTTTTTT
>15|TRBJ2-1|TRBV6-4|TRBD1|NA
CASSDGTGSYNEQFF
TGTGCCAGCAGTGACGGGACAGGGTCCTACAATGAGCAGTTCTTC
>15|TRBJ2-7|TRBV27|NA|NA
CASSLSTTSIHEQYF
TGTGCCAGCAGTTTATCCACGACCTCGATCCACGAGCAGTACTTC
>13|TRBJ1-2|TRBV28|NA|NA
CASSLRGDYGYTF
TGTGCCAGCAGTCTTAGGGGCGACTATGGCTACACCTTC
>14|TRBJ2-5|TRBV28|NA|NA
CASRGPYLDKTQYF
TGTGCCAGCAGGGGGCCTTACCTTGATAAGACCCAGTACTTC
>16|TRBJ2-5|TRBV4-2|NA|NA
CASSQVGSRERETQYF
TGTGCCAGCAGCCAAGTAGGGTCCCGGGAGCGAGAGACCCAGTACTTC
>16|TRBJ1-2|TRBV5-1|TRBD1|NA
CASSSGTGEANYGYTF
TGCGCCAGCAGCTCTGGGACAGGAGAAGCTAACTATGGCTACACCTTC
>13|TRBJ2-7|TRBV6-1|TRBD1|NA
CASSVVGQDRRNF
TGTGCCAGCAGTGTAGTGGGACAGGACCGCCGCAACTTC
>16|TRBJ2-1|TRBV14|TRBD1|NA
CASSQAGQGGRNEQFF
TGTGCCAGCAGCCAAGCCGGACAGGGAGGTAGGAATGAGCAGTTCTTC